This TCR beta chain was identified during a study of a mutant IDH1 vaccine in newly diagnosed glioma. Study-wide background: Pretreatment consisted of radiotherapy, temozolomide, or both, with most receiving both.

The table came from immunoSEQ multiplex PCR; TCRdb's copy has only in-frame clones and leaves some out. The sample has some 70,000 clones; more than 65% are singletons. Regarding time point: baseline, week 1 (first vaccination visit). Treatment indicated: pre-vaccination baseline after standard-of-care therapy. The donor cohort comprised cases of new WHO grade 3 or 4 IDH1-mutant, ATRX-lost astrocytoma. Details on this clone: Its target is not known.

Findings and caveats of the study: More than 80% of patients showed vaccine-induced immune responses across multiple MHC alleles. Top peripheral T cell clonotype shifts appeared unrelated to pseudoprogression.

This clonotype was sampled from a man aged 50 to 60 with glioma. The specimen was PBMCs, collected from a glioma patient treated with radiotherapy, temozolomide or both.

The CDR3 is CAWSGSLKDRGSYEQYF. The DNA for the CDR3 is TGTGCCTGGAGTGGATCCCTTAAGGACAGGGGGTCCTACGAGCAGTACTTC. The J gene is TRBJ2-7, the V gene TRBV30; 10 bases align to TRBD1. Unmatched junction bases numbered 10, after V lost 1 base and J lost 1 base. CDR1 GTSNPN and CDR2 SVGIG come from the germline V gene (reference sequence). The CDR3 contains 17 residues.